The TCR beta chain described here comes from a study of a mutant IDH1 vaccine in newly diagnosed glioma. Overall study: Vaccines began 4-6 weeks after radiotherapy alone, or with temozolomide cycles.

Sequenced by immunoSEQ multiplex PCR; TCRdb stores in-frame clones only, minus some. The repertoire holds roughly 40,000 clones, with roughly four fifths as singletons. The CDR3 runs 16 residues. The germline V gene encodes CDR1 SNHLY and CDR2 FYNNEI. J lost 6 bases, V lost 2 bases, and 5 bases had no gene match. Details on this clone: The antigen remains unidentified.

The sample's time point: week 35, safety follow-up. Topical imiquimod accompanied each vaccine dose, which consisted of 300 ug of mutant IDH1 20-mer peptide. Study-level results: Patients showed vaccine-induced immune responses at a rate of around 93%.

This chain connects TRBV2 to TRBJ2-1, with 12 bases aligning to TRBD2. The sequences come from PBMCs, collected from a glioma patient whose treatment included an IDH1 peptide vaccine. This clonotype was obtained from a woman in her fifties or sixties with glioma. DNA for the CDR3: TGTGCCAGCAGTGAATCCGGACTAGCGGGGTTCAATGAGCAGTTCTTC. It encodes CASSESGLAGFNEQFF.